The present entry profiles one T cell receptor (beta chain) with its context. These data are taken from a study of T cell changes during pregnancy in multiple sclerosis. This CDR3 is built from 12 residues. Trimming at V came to 6 bases and at J to 8 bases, leaving 7 bases not matched to a gene. Germline V lookup: CDR1 SQVTM, CDR2 ANQGSEA. Repertoires were generated with immunoSEQ multiplex PCR, while TCRdb's copy carries only in-frame clones and drops some. The sample has over 45,000 clones, about 91% seen once. The sample here was CD8+ T cells from peripheral blood mononuclear cells, taken after pregnancy. The rearrangement links TRBV29-1 to TRBJ1-2; TRBD1 aligns across 9 bases. The source of this sequence is a female donor with multiple sclerosis, enrolled in a pregnancy study. CDR3 in DNA: TGCAGCGTGGAGGGACAGGGAAGGGGCTACACCTTC. As protein: CSVEGQGRGYTF.